These 17 T cell receptor beta chains share one sample of origin, sequenced in a study of response to subunit inactivated influenza vaccine. TCRdb reprocessed the RT-PCR reads with MiXCR, giving one entry per CDR3 protein. The data show 150,000 or so distinct CDR3 sequences, approximately 10% seen once. The sample was non-naive T cells sorted from PBMCs, taken 40 to 50 days after vaccination. Every receptor here comes from a man aged 45 to 65 who received an inactivated influenza vaccine.

There are many counts of this clonotype. This chain joins TRBV12-3 or TRBV12-4 and TRBJ1-1; D perhaps matches TRBD1 (5 bases). This CDR3 spans 15 amino acids. The V and J ends lost 4 bases and 8 bases respectively, with 20 bases between them. The CDR3 DNA is TGTGCCAGCAGTTCATTTTTCGGGCAGGGTACAGAAGCTTTCTTT. It is translated as CASSSFFGQGTEAFF.

This clonotype was counted a few times. The V call is TRBV28, the J call TRBJ2-7, with 8 positions matching TRBD1. The CDR3 length is 14 residues. Germline assignment: CDR1 MDHEN and CDR2 SYDVKM. The junction had 11 bases not matched to a gene; V was cut back by 10 bases and J by 3 bases. The CDR3, as DNA: TGTGCCACTTCGAGACAGGGGATTAACTACGAGCAGTACTTC. Protein sequence: CATSRQGINYEQYF.

V usage is TRBV11-3 and J usage is TRBJ2-3; TRBD2 matches 7 bases. The CDR3 has 14 residues. Looked up from germline, CDR1 is SGHNT and CDR2 is YENEEA. V shed 5 bases and J 8 bases; nucleotides not matched to a gene: 10. This CDR3 reads CASSVAGVPGTQYF. In DNA, the CDR3 is TGTGCCAGCAGCGTCGCGGGGGTACCGGGTACGCAGTATTTT.

This clonotype was counted a few times. The J gene is TRBJ2-1, the V gene TRBV25-1, with TRBD2 identical over 12 bases. The germline CDR1 and CDR2 sequences are MGHDK and SYGVNS. This CDR3 comprises 14 residues. Trimming cost V 6 bases and J 4 bases; bases outside gene matches: 1. The CDR3 region is CASSGLAGYNEQFF. CDR3 sequence (DNA): TGTGCCAGCAGCGGACTAGCGGGGTACAATGAGCAGTTCTTC.

In its sample, this clonotype was seen many times. No conserved phenylalanine or tryptophan ends this CDR3, so it is likely a read error. Because the CDR3's place on the DNA is in doubt, the DNA is left out and the CDR3 is given as listed by TCRdb. The chain is built from TRBV15 and TRBJ2-5. Per the germline V gene, CDR1 is LNHNV and CDR2 is YYDKDF (reference sequence). The CDR3 is 11 residues long, counting both termini. The CDR3 here is CATKTGPKWQL.

The rearrangement uses TRBV28 and TRBJ2-2; D ambiguous. Germline V gene data show CDR1 as MDHEN and CDR2 as SYDVKM. Trimming left V 2 bases short and J 2 bases short, with 6 bases between. This CDR3 comprises 14 residues. As DNA, the CDR3 is TGTGCCAGCAGTTTAAGCTTCAACACCGGGGAGCTGTTTTTT. It encodes CASSLSFNTGELFF.

This clonotype came up many times. The rearrangement joins TRBV5-6 to TRBJ2-2, with TRBD1 matching over 9 bases. This CDR3 comprises 15 residues. Germline assignment: CDR1 SGHDT and CDR2 YYEEEE. V lost 4 bases to trimming and J lost 5 bases; unmatched junction nucleotides: 6. The CDR3 protein is CASSGTGQGTGELFF. Written as DNA, the CDR3 is TGTGCCAGCAGCGGGACAGGACAGGGGACCGGGGAGCTGTTTTTT.

This clonotype was seen many times. The chain recombines TRBV5-1 with TRBJ2-2; D is possibly TRBD2 (6 bases). This CDR3 has 14 residues. The germline gives CDR1 SGHRS, CDR2 YFSETQ. V lost 0 bases, J lost 4 bases, and 7 bases lay in between. CDR3 sequence (DNA): TGCGCCAGCAGCTTGGTCGGGGGCACCGGGGAGCTGTTTTTT. Its translation: CASSLVGGTGELFF.

This clonotype has at least ten counts. The chain employs TRBV5-1 and TRBJ2-1, with 11 bases matching TRBD2. The V gene end was trimmed by 4 bases and the J gene end by 9 bases; junction bases not matched to a gene: 9. The CDR3 has 15 amino acids. Germline V gives CDR1 SGHRS, CDR2 YFSETQ. The CDR3, as DNA: TGCGCCAGCAGCCCCAGACTAGCGGGATTAGGTGAGCAGTTCTTC. It codes for CASSPRLAGLGEQFF.

There are a few counts of this clonotype. The genes are TRBV5-1 and TRBJ2-7; D not resolved. CDR3 length: 14 residues. Germline V gene lookup returns CDR1 SGHRS and CDR2 YFSETQ. Trimming shortened V by 0 bases and J by 0 bases, and 7 bases separated the two germline ends. This CDR3 is CASSLDWSSYEQYF. CDR3 bases: TGCGCCAGCAGCTTGGATTGGAGCTCCTACGAGCAGTACTTC.

This clonotype was found a few times. This chain joins TRBV6-1 and TRBJ2-7; D is unresolved. V was cut by 1 base and J by 1 base, with 8 bases left in between. The germline V gene encodes CDR1 MNHNS and CDR2 SASEGT. The CDR3 spans 14 residues. The CDR3 region is CASSEGLGSYEQYF. CDR3 DNA sequence: TGTGCCAGCAGTGAAGGTTTAGGTTCCTACGAGCAGTACTTC.

There are many counts of this clonotype. The rearrangement uses TRBV20-1 and TRBJ2-2; D gene uncertain. The germline gives CDR1 DFQATT, CDR2 SNEGSKA (reference sequence). V lost 3 bases and J 6 bases, leaving 8 bases between the germline ends. The CDR3 consists of 12 residues. CDR3 sequence (DNA): TGCAGTGCTAGGAAAGGGCCCGGGGAGCTGTTTTTT. This sequence encodes CSARKGPGELFF.

With regard to this clonotype: An end of the junction differs from the germline gene, which may be a read error. CDR3: CATSHSVSSYNEQFF. Written as DNA, the CDR3 is TGTGCCACCAGCCACTCAGTGAGCTCCTACAATGAGCAGTTCTTC. The V gene is TRBV3-1, the J gene TRBJ2-1; D is ambiguous. The CDR3 covers 15 residues. The germline V gene encodes CDR1 LGHDT and CDR2 YNNKEL (reference sequence).

A few counts support this clonotype. The J gene is TRBJ2-7, the V gene TRBV16; 7 bases fit TRBD1. The CDR3 spans 11 residues. Germline-derived CDR1 and CDR2 are KGHSY and FQNENV. Trimming at V came to 8 bases and at J to 5 bases, leaving 3 bases not matched to a gene. The CDR3 nucleotides are TGTGCCAGCGGACAGGTCAACGAGCAGTACTTC. This sequence encodes CASGQVNEQYF.

This clonotype has more than one count but fewer than ten. The CDR3 sequence is CATSRQGGYNEQFF. CDR3 bases: TGTGCCACCAGCAGACAGGGGGGATACAATGAGCAGTTCTTC. The J gene is TRBJ2-1, the V gene TRBV15, with D possibly being TRBD1 (7 bases). The length of the CDR3 is 14 residues. CDR1 is LNHNV, CDR2 YYDKDF, per germline (reference sequence). Trimming removed 2 bases from V and 4 bases from J, with 9 bases in between.

This clonotype was detected only a few times. V gene TRBV3-1 combines with J gene TRBJ2-3; TRBD1 might be the D (5 bases). Trimming shortened V by 2 bases and J by 14 bases, and 20 bases separated the two germline ends. The length of the CDR3 is 14 residues. Per germline, CDR1 LGHDT and CDR2 YNNKEL (reference sequence). The CDR3 bases are TGTGCCAGCAGCCAATCAGGGCCCTCTAAGGTCCTGTATTTT. The encoded protein is CASSQSGPSKVLYF.

V and J are TRBV20-1 and TRBJ2-1, with 11 bases that match TRBD1. With 6 bases clipped from V and 7 bases from J, the junction kept 11 bases outside the gene matches. The CDR3 length is 15 residues. CDR1 DFQATT and CDR2 SNEGSKA come from the germline V gene (reference sequence). This chain's CDR3 is CSALGQGGFKNEQFF. CDR3 bases: TGCAGTGCCCTGGGACAGGGGGGCTTCAAGAATGAGCAGTTCTTC.